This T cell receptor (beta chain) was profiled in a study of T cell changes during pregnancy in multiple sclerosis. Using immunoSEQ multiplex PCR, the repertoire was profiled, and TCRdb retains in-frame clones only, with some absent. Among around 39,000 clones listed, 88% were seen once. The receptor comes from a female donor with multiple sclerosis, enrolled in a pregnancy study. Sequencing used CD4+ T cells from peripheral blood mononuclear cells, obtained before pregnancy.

CDR3 bases: TGTGCCTGGAGTGTTGACTATAGAAGCGAGAGGGAGACCCAGTACTTC. It specifies CAWSVDYRSERETQYF. The chain employs TRBV30 and TRBJ2-5; possible D gene TRBD2, 5 bases. The germline gives CDR1 GTSNPN, CDR2 SVGIG (reference sequence). The V and J ends lost 0 bases and 5 bases respectively, with 19 bases between them. This CDR3 has 16 amino acids.